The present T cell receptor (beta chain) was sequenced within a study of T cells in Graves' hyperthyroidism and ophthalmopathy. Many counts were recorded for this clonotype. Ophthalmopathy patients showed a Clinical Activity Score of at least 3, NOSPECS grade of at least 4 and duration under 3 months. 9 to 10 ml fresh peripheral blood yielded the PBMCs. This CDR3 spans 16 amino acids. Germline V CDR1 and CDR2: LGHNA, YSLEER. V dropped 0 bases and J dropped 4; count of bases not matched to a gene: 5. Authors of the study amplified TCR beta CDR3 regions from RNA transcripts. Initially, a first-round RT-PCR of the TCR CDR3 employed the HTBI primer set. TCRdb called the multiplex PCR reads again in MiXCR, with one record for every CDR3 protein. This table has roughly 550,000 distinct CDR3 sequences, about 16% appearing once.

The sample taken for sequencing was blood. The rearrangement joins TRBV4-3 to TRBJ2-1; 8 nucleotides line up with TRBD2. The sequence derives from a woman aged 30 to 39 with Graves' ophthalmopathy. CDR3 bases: TGCGCCAGCAGCCAAGAAATCCCTAGCGGGTACAATGAGCAGTTCTTC. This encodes CASSQEIPSGYNEQFF.